The clone carrying this T cell receptor beta chain was counted only a few times. This sample is drawn from a study of patients and donors after allogeneic stem cell transplantation. V gave up 2 bases and J gave up 0 bases, with 13 bases separating them. This CDR3 spans 16 amino acids. In germline, CDR1 is LNHNV, CDR2 YYDKDF (reference sequence). A single record per CDR3 protein comes from TCRdb applying MiXCR to the RT-PCR reads. The table shows a few hundred thousand distinct CDR3 sequences, with roughly two fifths occurring only once. The sequenced sample consisted of blood, either unsorted or a sorted T cell fraction (not recorded which). The gene calls are TRBV15 and TRBJ1-1, with D possibly TRBD1 on 5 matching bases. The clonotype comes from a human donor who was either an allogeneic HSCT recipient or a stem cell or donor lymphocyte infusion donor (not recorded which). It is not recorded whose cells these are; they may come from a transplant donor. In nucleotides, the CDR3 is TGTGCCACCAGCAGAACAGGATCGAAGATGAACACTGAAGCTTTCTTT. Translated, it gives CATSRTGSKMNTEAFF.